This entry is about one TCR beta chain. The CDR3 is made up of 13 amino acids. CDR1 is MGHRA and CDR2 is YSYEKL in the germline V gene. V shed 0 bases and J shed 6 bases, with 8 bases lying between them. This record comes from a study of blood T cell repertoires in COVID-19. It was during active infection that Seattle patients were enrolled and then longitudinally followed. Sequenced by immunoSEQ multiplex PCR; TCRdb stores in-frame clones only, minus some. This sample has roughly 24,000 clones; less than 90% occur once, and the top ten carry roughly a quarter. This chain joins TRBV4-1 and TRBJ1-2; no definite D call. Sequencing was done on a sample of peripheral blood. The TCR originated in a man in his 70s with COVID-19, enrolled during active disease. CDR3 in amino acids: CASSQDRGNGYTF. The CDR3 DNA is TGCGCCAGCAGCCAAGATCGTGGCAATGGCTACACCTTC.